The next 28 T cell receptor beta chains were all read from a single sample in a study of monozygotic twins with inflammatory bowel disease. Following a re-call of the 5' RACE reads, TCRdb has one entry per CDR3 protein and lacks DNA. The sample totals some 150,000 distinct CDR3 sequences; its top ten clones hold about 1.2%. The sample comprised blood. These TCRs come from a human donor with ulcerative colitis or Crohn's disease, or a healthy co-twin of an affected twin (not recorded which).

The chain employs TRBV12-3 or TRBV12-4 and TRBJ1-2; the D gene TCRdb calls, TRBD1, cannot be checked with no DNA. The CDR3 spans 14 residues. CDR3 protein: CASTPDSLIYGYTF.

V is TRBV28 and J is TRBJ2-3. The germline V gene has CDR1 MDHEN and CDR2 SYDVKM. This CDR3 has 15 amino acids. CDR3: CATTTTYTSTDTQYF.

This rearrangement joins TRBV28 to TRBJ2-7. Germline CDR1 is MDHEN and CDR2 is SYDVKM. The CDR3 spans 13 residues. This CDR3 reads CASSETIVNEQYF.

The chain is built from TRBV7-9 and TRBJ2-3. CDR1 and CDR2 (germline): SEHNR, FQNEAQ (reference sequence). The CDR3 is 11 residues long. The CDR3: CASFSTDTQYF.

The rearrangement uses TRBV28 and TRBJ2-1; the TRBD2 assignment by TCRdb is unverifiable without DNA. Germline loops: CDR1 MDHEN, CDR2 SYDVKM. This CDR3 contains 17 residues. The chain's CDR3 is CASSERGAPSPASEQFF.

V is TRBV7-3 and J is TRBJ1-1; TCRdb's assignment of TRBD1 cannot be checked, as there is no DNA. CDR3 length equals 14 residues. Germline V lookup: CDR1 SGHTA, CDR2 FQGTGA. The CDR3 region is CASSLLGTGGEAFF.

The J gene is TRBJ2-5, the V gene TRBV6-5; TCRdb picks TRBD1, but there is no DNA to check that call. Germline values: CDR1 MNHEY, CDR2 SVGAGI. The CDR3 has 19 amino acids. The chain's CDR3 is CASSSLIHRPGLAQETQYF.

The CDR3 sequence: CATSKTSGYNEQFF. This chain joins TRBV15 and TRBJ2-1; the TCRdb call, TRBD2, lacks DNA for checking. The germline V gene has CDR1 LNHNV and CDR2 YYDKDF (reference sequence). The CDR3 has 14 amino acids.

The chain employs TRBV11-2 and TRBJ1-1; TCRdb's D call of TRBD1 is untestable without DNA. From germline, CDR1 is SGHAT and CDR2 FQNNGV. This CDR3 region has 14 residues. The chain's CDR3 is CASSIRQGITEAFF.

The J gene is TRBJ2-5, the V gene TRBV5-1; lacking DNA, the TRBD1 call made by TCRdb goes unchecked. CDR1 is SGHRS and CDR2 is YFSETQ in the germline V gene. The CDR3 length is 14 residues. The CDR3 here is CASSHQGLQETQYF.

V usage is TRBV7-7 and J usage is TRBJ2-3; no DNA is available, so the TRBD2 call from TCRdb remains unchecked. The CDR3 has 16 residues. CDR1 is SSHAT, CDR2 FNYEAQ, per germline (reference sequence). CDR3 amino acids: CASSPRTSGTGDTQYF. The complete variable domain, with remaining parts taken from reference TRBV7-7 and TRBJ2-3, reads GAGVSQSPRYKVTKRGQDVTLRCDPISSHATLYWYQQALGQGPEFLTYFNYEAQPDKSGLPSDRFSAERPEGSISTLTIQRTEQRDSAMYRCASSPRTSGTGDTQYFGPGTRLTVL.

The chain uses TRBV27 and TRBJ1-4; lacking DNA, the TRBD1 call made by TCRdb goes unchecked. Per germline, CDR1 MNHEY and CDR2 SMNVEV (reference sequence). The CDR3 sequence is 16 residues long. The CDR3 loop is CASSLGTGFSGEKLFF.

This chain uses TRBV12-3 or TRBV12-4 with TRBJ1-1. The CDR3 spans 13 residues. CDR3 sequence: CASSLGRNTEAFF.

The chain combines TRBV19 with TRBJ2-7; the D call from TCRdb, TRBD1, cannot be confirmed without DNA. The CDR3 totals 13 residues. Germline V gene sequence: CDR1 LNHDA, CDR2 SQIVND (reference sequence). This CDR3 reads CASSIALNRVEDF.

The CDR3 loop reads CASSTWTGFVSYEQYF. V gene TRBV6-5 combines with J gene TRBJ2-7; TCRdb calls TRBD1, which cannot be checked without DNA. CDR3 length equals 16 residues. Germline V lookup: CDR1 MNHEY, CDR2 SVGAGI.

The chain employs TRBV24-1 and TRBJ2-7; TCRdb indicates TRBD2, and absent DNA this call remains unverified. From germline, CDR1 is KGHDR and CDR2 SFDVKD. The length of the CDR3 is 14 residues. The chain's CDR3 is CATSDYGGRNEQYF.

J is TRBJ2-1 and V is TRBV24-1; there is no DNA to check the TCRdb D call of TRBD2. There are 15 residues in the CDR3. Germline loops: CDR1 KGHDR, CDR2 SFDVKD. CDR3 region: CATSDLGTSGNEQFF.

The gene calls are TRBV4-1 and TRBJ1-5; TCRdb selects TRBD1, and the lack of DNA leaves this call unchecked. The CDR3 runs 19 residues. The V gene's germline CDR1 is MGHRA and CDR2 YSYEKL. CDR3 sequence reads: CASSQDGGTGGISWQPQHF.

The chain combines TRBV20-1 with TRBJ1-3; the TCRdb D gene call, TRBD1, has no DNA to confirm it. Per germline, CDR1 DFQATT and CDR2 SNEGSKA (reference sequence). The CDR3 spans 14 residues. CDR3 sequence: CSATGPGPGNTIYF.

The CDR3 is CASQTGQGSYEQYF. The chain recombines TRBV6-6 with TRBJ2-7; TCRdb's assignment of TRBD1 cannot be checked, as there is no DNA. Germline CDR1 MNHNY, CDR2 SVGAGI (reference sequence). The CDR3 is 14 residues long.

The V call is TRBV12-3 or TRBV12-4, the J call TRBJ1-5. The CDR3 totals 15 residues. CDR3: CASSLSRAFNQPQHF.

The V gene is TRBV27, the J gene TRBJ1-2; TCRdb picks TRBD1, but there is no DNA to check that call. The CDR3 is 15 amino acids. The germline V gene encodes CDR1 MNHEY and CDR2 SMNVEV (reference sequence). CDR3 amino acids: CASRKMEGQGYGYTF.

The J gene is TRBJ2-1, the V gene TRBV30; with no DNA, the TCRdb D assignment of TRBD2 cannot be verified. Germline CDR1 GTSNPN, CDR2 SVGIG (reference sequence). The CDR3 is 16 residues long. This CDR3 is CAWSSIQGRAYNEQFF.

The CDR3 loop is CASSPRRETQYF. V gene TRBV12-3 or TRBV12-4 combines with J gene TRBJ2-5; there is no DNA to check the TCRdb D call of TRBD1. The CDR3 totals 12 residues.

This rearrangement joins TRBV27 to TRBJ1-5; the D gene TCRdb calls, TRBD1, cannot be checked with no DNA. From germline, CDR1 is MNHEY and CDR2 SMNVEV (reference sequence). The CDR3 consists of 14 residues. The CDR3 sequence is CASSPGTGHQPQHF.

The CDR3 sequence: CASSPTGGEPDGYTF. The chain joins TRBV7-3 to TRBJ1-2; TCRdb picks TRBD1, but there is no DNA to check that call. This CDR3 contains 15 residues. Per germline, CDR1 SGHTA and CDR2 FQGTGA.

CDR3 residues: CATSDPMARLETQYF. The rearrangement uses TRBV24-1 and TRBJ2-5; without DNA, the TCRdb call of TRBD2 cannot be checked. The CDR3 runs to 15 residues. The V gene's germline CDR1 is KGHDR and CDR2 SFDVKD.

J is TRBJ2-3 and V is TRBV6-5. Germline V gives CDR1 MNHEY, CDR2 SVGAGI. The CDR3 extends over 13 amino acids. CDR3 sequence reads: CASSYSGQNTQYF.